This passage covers 23 T cell receptor beta chains from one sample sequenced in a study of blood T cell repertoires in COVID-19. Sequenced by immunoSEQ multiplex PCR; TCRdb stores in-frame clones only, minus some. Altogether around 400,000 clones are present, 70% to 90% being singletons, with the ten largest covering about 10%. Specimen: peripheral blood. These receptors originate from a woman in her twenties or thirties with COVID-19, enrolled during active disease.

The chain couples TRBV7-9 to TRBJ2-1; D call uncertain. In germline, CDR1 is SEHNR, CDR2 FQNEAQ (reference sequence). V lost 0 bases and J lost 4, with 4 bases in between. The CDR3 length is 13 residues. The CDR3 sequence: CASSLAIYNEQFF. The DNA for the CDR3 is TGTGCCAGCAGCTTAGCTATATACAATGAGCAGTTCTTC.

Worth noting for this clone: This sample also contains other DNA sequences that code for the same CDR3. The chain has TRBV3-1 (or the pseudogene TRBV3-2) and TRBJ2-3, with unresolved D. The CDR3 sequence is 13 residues long. Germline V gene sequence: CDR1 LGHDT, CDR2 YNNKEL (reference sequence). Trimming removed 2 bases at V and 1 base at J, with 4 bases between. The DNA of the CDR3 is TGTGCCAGCAGCCAAACTGGCACAGATACGCAGTATTTT. This sequence encodes CASSQTGTDTQYF.

The chain carries TRBV7-6 and TRBJ2-7, with TRBD2 identical over 10 bases. Trimming took 5 bases from V and 1 from J; bases not matched to a gene: 8. In germline, CDR1 is SGHVS, CDR2 FNYEAQ. CDR3 size: 16 residues. The DNA for the CDR3 is TGTGCCAGCAGCCCGAGGACTAGCGGTAGGTCCTACGAGCAGTACTTC. Residues: CASSPRTSGRSYEQYF.

The chain employs TRBV6-5 and TRBJ1-5; TRBD1 is a possible D gene (6 bases). This CDR3 spans 13 amino acids. The V gene lost 8 bases and the J gene lost 3 bases, with 11 bases spanning the gap. The germline gives CDR1 MNHEY, CDR2 SVGAGI. CDR3 sequence (DNA): TGTGCCAGCGGAGGACAGCTCAATCAGCCCCAGCATTTT. Translation: CASGGQLNQPQHF.

The rearrangement links TRBV2 to TRBJ2-7; 8 nucleotides match TRBD1. J gave up 5 bases and V 10 bases, and 7 bases lay outside the gene matches. The germline V gene encodes CDR1 SNHLY and CDR2 FYNNEI. The CDR3 has 12 residues. This chain's CDR3 is CATDRVPHEQYF. The CDR3 DNA reads TGTGCCACGGACAGGGTGCCACACGAGCAGTACTTC.

The chain links TRBV5-6 to TRBJ1-2; D remains ambiguous. There are 14 residues in the CDR3. The germline CDR1 and CDR2 sequences are SGHDT and YYEEEE. Trimming pared 0 bases from V and 0 bases from J, leaving 6 bases between. The CDR3 DNA is TGTGCCAGCAGCTTGGTGAGAGCTAACTATGGCTACACCTTC. The encoded protein is CASSLVRANYGYTF.

The chain couples TRBV9 to TRBJ1-6; D not certain. The CDR3 spans 15 residues. CDR1 and CDR2 from the germline V gene are SGDLS and YYNGEE. The V end lost 5 bases, the J end lost 0 bases, and 9 bases lay between the germline ends. DNA for the CDR3: TGTGCCAGCAGGGCCGACTTCTCCTATAATTCACCCCTCCACTTT. Encoded protein: CASRADFSYNSPLHF.

The chain carries TRBV18 and TRBJ2-3, with 7 bases that match TRBD2. CDR1 KGHSH and CDR2 LQKENI come from the germline V gene. The length of the CDR3 is 15 residues. The V and J ends lost 2 bases and 2 bases, in that order; junction bases with no gene match: 4. CDR3 sequence reads: CASSPSSGTTDTQYF. The CDR3 region has the DNA TGTGCCAGCTCACCATCTAGCGGCACCACAGATACGCAGTATTTT. The full variable domain, with the rest looked up from reference TRBV18 and TRBJ2-3, is NAGVMQNPRHLVRRRGQEARLRCSPMKGHSHVYWYRQLPEEGLKFMVYLQKENIIDESGMPKERFSAEFPKEGPSILRIQQVVRGDSAAYFCASSPSSGTTDTQYFGPGTRLTVL.

This chain links TRBV3-1 (or the pseudogene TRBV3-2) with TRBJ2-5, with TRBD2 matching 12 bases. Germline V gene lookup returns CDR1 LGHDT and CDR2 YNNKEL (reference sequence). The CDR3 has 18 amino acids. V shed 1 base, J shed 7 bases, and the junction held 13 bases outside the gene matches. The CDR3 sequence: CASSQVGASGRAGVTQYF. CDR3 nucleotide sequence: TGTGCCAGCAGCCAAGTGGGGGCTAGCGGGAGGGCCGGAGTGACCCAGTACTTC.

This clone was detected once. This rearrangement joins TRBV5-1 to TRBJ1-1, with D perhaps matching TRBD1 (5 bases). This CDR3 spans 15 amino acids. The germline V gene has CDR1 SGHRS and CDR2 YFSETQ. Trimming stripped 0 bases from V and 10 bases from J, with 19 bases between. Written as DNA, the CDR3 is TGCGCCAGCAGCTTGGACGGGGGTTCCTGGGGAGGAGCTTTCTTT. This translates into CASSLDGGSWGGAFF.

This CDR3 reads CASSYLAGSDYGYTF. In DNA, the CDR3 is TGTGCCAGCAGTTACTTGGCCGGGTCGGACTATGGCTACACCTTC. The V and J genes are TRBV6-5 and TRBJ1-2, with D unclear. The CDR3 is 15 residues long. V lost 1 base and J 3 bases, leaving 12 bases between the germline ends. Germline lookup yields CDR1 MNHEY and CDR2 SVGAGI.

V gene TRBV7-2 combines with J gene TRBJ1-2; 11 nucleotides match TRBD1. In germline, CDR1 is SGHTA, CDR2 FQGNSA. V shed 5 bases and J 3 bases; nucleotides not matched to a gene: 5. The CDR3 has 15 amino acids. For the CDR3, the DNA is TGTGCCAGCAGCACTGGGACAGGGGGTCACTATGGCTACACCTTC. This codes for CASSTGTGGHYGYTF.

The V call is TRBV6-5, the J call TRBJ2-7, with 12 bases that match TRBD2. The CDR3 spans 14 residues. The germline V gene has CDR1 MNHEY and CDR2 SVGAGI. V lost 6 bases and J lost 4; bases outside the gene matches: 4. The chain's CDR3 is CASSLAGGPYEQYF. CDR3 coding DNA: TGTGCCAGCAGCCTAGCGGGAGGGCCTTACGAGCAGTACTTC.

This chain links TRBV10-3 with TRBJ2-5; TRBD2 aligns across 13 bases. Germline V gene sequence: CDR1 ENHRY, CDR2 SYGVKD. The CDR3 sequence is 17 residues long. The ends lost 8 bases at V and 7 bases at J; junction bases unmatched: 16. DNA of the CDR3: TGTGCCATCGCCCGTACTAGCGGGAGGGTTCAAGATGGGACCCAGTACTTC. It encodes CAIARTSGRVQDGTQYF.

This clone appeared once. The chain combines TRBV12-5 with TRBJ2-2; TRBD1 is a possible D gene (5 bases). V was shortened by 5 bases and J by 4 bases, with 11 bases between the two germline ends. Germline loops: CDR1 LGHNT, CDR2 FRNRAP. This CDR3 is 14 amino acids long. The CDR3 DNA sequence: TGTGCTAGTGGTCAGGGTGGTAGCACCGGGGAGCTGTTTTTT. This encodes CASGQGGSTGELFF.

The CDR3 nucleotides read TGTGCCAGCACCCCCGGGGGGCCTGGAAACACCATATATTTT. It encodes CASTPGGPGNTIYF. This chain connects TRBV28 to TRBJ1-3, with D perhaps TRBD1 (6 bases). Between the trimmed V and J ends, which lost 7 bases and 2 bases, there was a span of 12 bases. CDR1 and CDR2 (germline): MDHEN, SYDVKM. The CDR3 has 14 residues.

This clone appeared once. The chain employs TRBV6-4 and TRBJ2-3; maybe TRBD2 (6 bases). Per germline, CDR1 MRHNA and CDR2 SNTAGT. Trimming took off 4 bases at V and 5 bases at J, with 16 bases between the two ends. This CDR3 comprises 15 residues. CDR3: CASSVLGGERDTQYF. For the CDR3, the DNA is TGTGCCAGCAGTGTTTTGGGGGGTGAAAGAGATACGCAGTATTTT.

The J gene is TRBJ2-5, the V gene TRBV19; TRBD2 aligns across 7 bases. This CDR3 is built from 15 residues. Losses at the gene ends were 5 bases for V and 5 bases for J; bases not matched to a gene: 11. The V gene's germline CDR1 is LNHDA and CDR2 SQIVND (reference sequence). The DNA for the CDR3 is TGTGCCAGTAGTGACGGACTAGGAGGTTGGGAGACCCAGTACTTC. Its translation: CASSDGLGGWETQYF.

The chain links TRBV11-3 to TRBJ2-1; 8 bases are a match to TRBD2. The CDR3 runs to 13 residues. J lost 12 bases, V lost 1 base, and 5 bases had no gene match. CDR1 is SGHNT, CDR2 YENEEA, per germline. The CDR3 nucleotides read TGTGCCAGCAGCTTAGGGACTAGCTCATGGCAGTTCTTC. This translates into CASSLGTSSWQFF. Filled out from reference TRBV11-3 and TRBJ2-1, the complete variable domain reads EAGVVQSPRYKIIEKKQPVAFWCNPISGHNTLYWYLQNLGQGPELLIRYENEEAVDDSQLPKDRFSAERLKGVDSTLKIQPAELGDSAVYLCASSLGTSSWQFFGPGTRLTVL.

DNA for the CDR3: TGTGCCAGCAGTTACGACGGGTCCTCGGGTCAGCCCCAGCATTTT. Translating gives CASSYDGSSGQPQHF. J is TRBJ1-5 and V is TRBV6-5; D is undetermined. Trimming took off 2 bases at V and 6 bases at J, with 14 bases between the two ends. This CDR3 has 15 residues. Germline V lookup: CDR1 MNHEY, CDR2 SVGAGI.

This clone was detected once. The chain has TRBV28 and TRBJ2-7; 13 nucleotides align to TRBD2. CDR3 length: 15 amino acids. The trim removed 5 bases at V and 2 bases at J, leaving 3 bases unmatched. Germline CDR1 and CDR2: MDHEN and SYDVKM. CDR3 in amino acids: CASSPGTSGAYEQYF. CDR3 DNA: TGTGCCAGCAGTCCAGGGACTAGCGGGGCCTACGAGCAGTACTTC.

This chain links TRBV18 with TRBJ1-2; D gene uncertain. Germline V gene lookup returns CDR1 KGHSH and CDR2 LQKENI. The V end was cut by 3 bases, the J end by 8 bases, with 16 bases between. The CDR3 covers 14 residues. In nucleotides, the CDR3 is TGTGCCAGCTCACCCTCCGGGTCCGGAGACGGCTACACCTTC. Translating gives CASSPSGSGDGYTF.

The chain carries TRBV2 and TRBJ2-1; 11 bases align to TRBD2. CDR1 is SNHLY, CDR2 FYNNEI, per germline. The length of the CDR3 is 15 residues. With 6 bases clipped from V and 8 bases from J, the junction kept 9 bases outside the gene matches. Here the CDR3 reads CASRQLAGVMYEQFF. The CDR3 nucleotides read TGTGCCAGCAGACAACTAGCGGGAGTTATGTATGAGCAGTTCTTC.